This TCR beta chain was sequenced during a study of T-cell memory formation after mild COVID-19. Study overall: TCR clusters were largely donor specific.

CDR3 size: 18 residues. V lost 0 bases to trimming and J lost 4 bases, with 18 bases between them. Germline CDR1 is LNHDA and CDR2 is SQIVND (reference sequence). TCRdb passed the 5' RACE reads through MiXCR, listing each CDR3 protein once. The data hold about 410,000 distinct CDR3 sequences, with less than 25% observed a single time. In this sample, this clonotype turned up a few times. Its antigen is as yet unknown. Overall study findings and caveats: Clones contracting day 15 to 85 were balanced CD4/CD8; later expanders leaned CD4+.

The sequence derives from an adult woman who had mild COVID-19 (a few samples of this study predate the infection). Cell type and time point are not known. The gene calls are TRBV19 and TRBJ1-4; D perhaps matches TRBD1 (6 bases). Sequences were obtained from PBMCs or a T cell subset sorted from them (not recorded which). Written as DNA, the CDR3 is TGTGCCAGTAGTATAGAAGAATTTATAGGACAGAATAATGAAAAACTGTTTTTT. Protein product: CASSIEEFIGQNNEKLFF.